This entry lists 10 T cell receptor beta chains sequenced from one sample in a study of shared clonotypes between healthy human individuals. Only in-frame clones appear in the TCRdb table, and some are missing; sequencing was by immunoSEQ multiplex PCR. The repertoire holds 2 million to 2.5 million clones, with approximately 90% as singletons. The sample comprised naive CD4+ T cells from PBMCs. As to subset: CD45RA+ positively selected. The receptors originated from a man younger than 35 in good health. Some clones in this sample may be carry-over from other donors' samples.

CDR3 protein: CASSPFPGFGANVLTF. The CDR3 DNA is TGTGCCAGCAGCCCCTTCCCGGGGTTTGGGGCCAACGTCCTGACTTTC. The gene calls are TRBV7-8 and TRBJ2-6, with TRBD2 as a possible D gene (5 bases). CDR1 is SGHVS, CDR2 FQNEAQ, per germline. The CDR3 is 16 amino acids. Trimming left V 5 bases short and J 3 bases short, with 14 bases between.

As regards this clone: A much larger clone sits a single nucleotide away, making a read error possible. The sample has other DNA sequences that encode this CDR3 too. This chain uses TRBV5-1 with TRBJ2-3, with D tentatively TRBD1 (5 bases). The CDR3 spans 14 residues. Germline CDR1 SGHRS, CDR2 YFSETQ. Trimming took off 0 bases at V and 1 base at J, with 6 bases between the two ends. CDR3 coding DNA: TGCGCCAGCAGCTTGGGACAGCGCACAGATACGCAGTATTTT. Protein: CASSLGQRTDTQYF.

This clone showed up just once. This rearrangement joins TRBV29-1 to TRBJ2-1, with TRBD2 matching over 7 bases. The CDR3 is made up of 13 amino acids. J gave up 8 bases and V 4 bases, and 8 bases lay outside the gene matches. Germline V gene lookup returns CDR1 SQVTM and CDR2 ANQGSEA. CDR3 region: CSVVSGGTDEQFF. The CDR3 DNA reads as TGCAGCGTTGTGTCGGGAGGCACAGATGAGCAGTTCTTC.

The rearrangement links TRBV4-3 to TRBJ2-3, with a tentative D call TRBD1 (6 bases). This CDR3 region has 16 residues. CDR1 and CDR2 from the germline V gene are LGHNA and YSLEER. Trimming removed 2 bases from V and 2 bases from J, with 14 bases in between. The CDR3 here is CASSQQGPPNTDTQYF. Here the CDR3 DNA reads TGCGCCAGCAGCCAACAGGGGCCCCCAAACACAGATACGCAGTATTTT.

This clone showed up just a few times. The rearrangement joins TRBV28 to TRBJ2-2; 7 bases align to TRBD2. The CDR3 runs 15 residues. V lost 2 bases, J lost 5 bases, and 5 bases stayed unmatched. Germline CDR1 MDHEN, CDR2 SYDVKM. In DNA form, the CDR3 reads TGTGCCAGCAGTTTAAGGCGGGAGAGGACCGGGGAGCTGTTTTTT. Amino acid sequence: CASSLRRERTGELFF.

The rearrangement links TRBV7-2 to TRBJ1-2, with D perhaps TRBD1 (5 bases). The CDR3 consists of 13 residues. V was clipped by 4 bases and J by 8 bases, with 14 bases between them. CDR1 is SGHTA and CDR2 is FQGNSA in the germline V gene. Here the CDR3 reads CASSSRTSGGYTF. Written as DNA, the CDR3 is TGTGCCAGCAGCTCCCGGACAAGTGGGGGCTACACCTTC.

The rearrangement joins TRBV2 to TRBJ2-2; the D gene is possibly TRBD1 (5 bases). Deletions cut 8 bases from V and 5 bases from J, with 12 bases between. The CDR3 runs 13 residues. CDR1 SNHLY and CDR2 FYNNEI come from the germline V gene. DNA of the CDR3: TGTGCCAGCGACCGCCAGGGTACCGGGGAGCTGTTTTTT. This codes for CASDRQGTGELFF.

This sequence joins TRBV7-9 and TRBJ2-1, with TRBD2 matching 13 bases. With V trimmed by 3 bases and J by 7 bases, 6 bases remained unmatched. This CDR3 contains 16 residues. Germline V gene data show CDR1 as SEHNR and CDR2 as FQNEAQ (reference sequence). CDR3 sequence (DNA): TGTGCCAGCAGCTTTGGGACTAGCGGGACGGGAAATGAGCAGTTCTTC. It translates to CASSFGTSGTGNEQFF.

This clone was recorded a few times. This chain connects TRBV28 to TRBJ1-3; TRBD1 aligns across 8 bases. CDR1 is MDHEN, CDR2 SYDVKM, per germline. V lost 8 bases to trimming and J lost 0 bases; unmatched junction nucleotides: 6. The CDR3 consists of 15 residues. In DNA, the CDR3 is TGTGCCAGCTGGACAGGGCTTAGCTCTGGAAACACCATATATTTT. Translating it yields CASWTGLSSGNTIYF. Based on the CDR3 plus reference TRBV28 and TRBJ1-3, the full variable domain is DVKVTQSSRYLVKRTGEKVFLECVQDMDHENMFWYRQDPGLGLRLIYFSYDVKMKEKGDIPEGYSVSREKKERFSLILESASTNQTSMYLCASWTGLSSGNTIYFGEGSWLTVV.

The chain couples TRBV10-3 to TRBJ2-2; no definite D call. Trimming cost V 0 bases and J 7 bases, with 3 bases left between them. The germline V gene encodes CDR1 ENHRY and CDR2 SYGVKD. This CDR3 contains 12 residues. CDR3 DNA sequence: TGTGCCATCAGTGAGTCTGACGGGGAGCTGTTTTTT. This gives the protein CAISESDGELFF.